This TCR beta chain was sequenced in a study of CD8+ T cells in alopecia areata. Study-level background: In an open-label trial, patients got 5 to 10 mg tofacitinib twice daily. Severity scores in treated patients reflected the percentage of scalp affected.

Germline V lookup: CDR1 LNHDA, CDR2 SQIVND (reference sequence). The CDR3 has 17 amino acids. V lost 2 bases to trimming and J lost 2 bases; unmatched junction nucleotides: 8. Study conclusions and caveats: Although TCR sharing was seen in mice, sharing across patients was less clear, possibly for HLA-related reasons.

Treatment of the sample: oral pan-JAK inhibitor, 5-10 mg twice daily. Cell sorting was applied to PBMCs, and CD4+ and CD8+ T cells were collected. RNA was isolated and reverse transcribed to cDNA, the sequencing template. TCRdb's table, derived via immunoSEQ multiplex PCR, lists solely in-frame clones and lacks some. Among about 140,000 clones listed, roughly four fifths were seen once. Note on this clone: Its specificity is not known.

This chain uses TRBV19 with TRBJ2-3, with 9 nucleotides matching TRBD2. This clonotype originated in a human donor with alopecia areata. The material was CD8+ T cells sorted from blood, obtained at week 4, from a patient treated with tofacitinib. In nucleotides, the CDR3 is TGTGCCAGTAGTATACCCCTAGCGGGGAGATTCACAGATACGCAGTATTTT. Encoded protein: CASSIPLAGRFTDTQYF.